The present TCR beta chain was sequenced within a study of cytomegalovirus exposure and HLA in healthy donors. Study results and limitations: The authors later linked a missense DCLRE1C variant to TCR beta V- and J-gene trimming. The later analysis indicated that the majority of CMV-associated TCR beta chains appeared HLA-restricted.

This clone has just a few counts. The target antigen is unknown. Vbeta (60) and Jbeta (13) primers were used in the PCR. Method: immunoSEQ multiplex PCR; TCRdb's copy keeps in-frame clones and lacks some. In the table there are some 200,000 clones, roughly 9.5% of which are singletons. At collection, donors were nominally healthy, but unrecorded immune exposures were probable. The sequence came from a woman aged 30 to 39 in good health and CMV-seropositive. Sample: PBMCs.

DNA for the CDR3: TGTGCCAGACCCCGGCCGGGAGACAATGAGCAGTTCTTC. Its protein product is CARPRPGDNEQFF. This chain connects TRBV5-8 to TRBJ2-1; D might be TRBD2 (6 bases). CDR1 SGHTS and CDR2 YDEGEE come from the germline V gene. CDR3 length: 13 amino acids. The ends were cut back, 8 bases at V and 5 bases at J, with 14 bases in the middle. Full variable domain (rest looked up from reference TRBV5-8 and TRBJ2-1): EAGVTQSPTHLIKTRGQQATLRCSPISGHTSVYWYQQALGLGLQFLLWYDEGEERNRGNFPPRFSGRQFPNYSSELNVNALELEDSALYLCARPRPGDNEQFFGPGTRLTVL.